The 23 T cell receptor beta chains presented below share a single source sample, sequenced in a study of blood T cell repertoires in COVID-19. Libraries were prepared by immunoSEQ multiplex PCR; TCRdb keeps only in-frame clonotypes and omits some of them. The sample holds about 44,000 clones, 80% to 90% seen once. The material sequenced was peripheral blood. The receptors were sampled from a man between 65 and 79 years old with active COVID-19.

The V gene is TRBV5-1, the J gene TRBJ2-7; 9 nucleotides agree with TRBD1. This CDR3 is 16 amino acids long. Trimming removed 0 bases from V and 3 bases from J; junction bases left unmatched: 7. From germline, CDR1 is SGHRS and CDR2 YFSETQ. The CDR3 protein is CASSLGGTGLDYEQYF. For the CDR3, the DNA is TGCGCCAGCAGCTTGGGGGGGACAGGGTTGGACTACGAGCAGTACTTC.

The V and J genes are TRBV7-2 and TRBJ1-4; D possibly corresponds to TRBD1 (6 bases). Germline V gives CDR1 SGHTA, CDR2 FQGNSA. V was clipped by 3 bases and J by 6 bases, with 11 bases between them. This CDR3 is built from 14 residues. The CDR3 sequence is CASSFGGRDEKLFF. DNA of the CDR3: TGTGCCAGCAGCTTTGGGGGCCGGGATGAAAAACTGTTTTTT.

The chain couples TRBV6-5 to TRBJ1-1; D uncertain. Germline V gene sequence: CDR1 MNHEY, CDR2 SVGAGI. The V end lost 3 bases, the J end lost 1 base, and 15 bases lay between the germline ends. CDR3 length equals 16 residues. The CDR3 bases are TGTGCCAGCAGTTATTTGGAATTTGGAGGGAACACTGAAGCTTTCTTT. This sequence encodes CASSYLEFGGNTEAFF.

This clone was found once. The chain employs TRBV6-2 or TRBV6-3 and TRBJ2-4; TRBD1 is a possible D gene (6 bases). V was pared by 10 bases and J by 0 bases, with 22 bases between. The CDR3 has 17 amino acids. Germline V lookup: CDR1 MNHEY, CDR2 SVGEGT. The CDR3 loop is CATSSVTGKLAKNIQYF. DNA for the CDR3: TGTGCCACCAGCTCAGTAACAGGGAAACTAGCCAAAAACATTCAGTACTTC.

The rearrangement joins TRBV19 to TRBJ1-4; 10 nucleotides line up with TRBD1. The J segment lost 8 bases and the V segment lost 4 bases, leaving 7 bases of the junction unmatched. This CDR3 is 15 amino acids long. CDR1 and CDR2 from the germline V gene are LNHDA and SQIVND (reference sequence). CDR3 region: CASSTRQGAREKLFF. In DNA, the CDR3 is TGTGCCAGTAGTACGAGACAGGGGGCGCGCGAAAAACTGTTTTTT.

The V call is TRBV6-5, the J call TRBJ2-4; 9 bases line up with TRBD2. After removal of 0 bases from V and 7 bases from J, the junction contained 4 bases not matched to a gene. CDR3 length: 15 residues. The V gene's germline CDR1 is MNHEY and CDR2 SVGAGI. The CDR3 reads CASSYSITSGNIQYF. DNA of the CDR3: TGTGCCAGCAGTTACTCGATTACTAGCGGGAACATTCAGTACTTC.

The chain links TRBV7-9 to TRBJ1-4; 9 bases fit TRBD1. This CDR3 is built from 16 residues. The germline V gene encodes CDR1 SEHNR and CDR2 FQNEAQ (reference sequence). J lost 5 bases, V lost 3 bases, and 7 bases had no gene match. CDR3 loop: CASSLKDRGANEKLFF. DNA of the CDR3: TGTGCCAGCAGCTTGAAGGACAGGGGCGCCAATGAAAAACTGTTTTTT.

The rearrangement uses TRBV9 and TRBJ1-3; D might be TRBD1 (6 bases). The CDR3 has 15 amino acids. The V gene's germline CDR1 is SGDLS and CDR2 YYNGEE. Deletions cut 3 bases from V and 1 base from J, with 11 bases between. For the CDR3, the DNA is TGTGCCAGCAGCGCGGACAGCCATTCTGGAAACACCATATATTTT. The encoded protein is CASSADSHSGNTIYF.

There are a few counts of this clone. The chain joins TRBV27 to TRBJ1-5; 7 nucleotides match TRBD1. The CDR3 is made up of 15 amino acids. After removal of 5 bases from V and 4 bases from J, the junction contained 8 bases not matched to a gene. Looked up from germline, CDR1 is MNHEY and CDR2 is SMNVEV (reference sequence). This chain's CDR3 is CASSVYKGANQPQHF. CDR3 bases: TGTGCCAGCAGTGTTTATAAGGGGGCGAATCAGCCCCAGCATTTT.

The chain carries TRBV6-2 or TRBV6-3 and TRBJ1-1; 7 bases fit TRBD1. Germline CDR1 and CDR2: MNHEY and SVGEGT. Trimming at V came to 3 bases and at J to 5 bases, leaving 12 bases not matched to a gene. The CDR3 has 16 residues. CDR3 residues: CASSYNAETGRTEAFF. The CDR3 DNA follows: TGTGCCAGCAGTTATAACGCAGAGACAGGGCGGACTGAAGCTTTCTTT.

This chain uses TRBV18 with TRBJ2-3, with D possibly TRBD2 on 6 matching bases. Germline assignment: CDR1 KGHSH and CDR2 LQKENI. The germline V and J ends were trimmed by 4 bases and 4 bases, with 15 bases remaining between them. The CDR3 runs 15 residues. The CDR3 bases are TGTGCCAGCTCACAATTATCGGAGGGCCCAGATACGCAGTATTTT. Protein sequence: CASSQLSEGPDTQYF.

The chain carries TRBV4-2 and TRBJ2-3, with D possibly matching TRBD2 (6 bases). The CDR3 has 16 amino acids. Germline V CDR1 and CDR2: LGHNA, YNFKEQ. V lost 0 bases and J lost 1, with 11 bases in between. The CDR3, as DNA: TGTGCCAGCAGCCAAGATCTGGAGGGAGGCACAGATACGCAGTATTTT. Its translation is CASSQDLEGGTDTQYF.

This clone was seen a single time. This chain uses TRBV5-1 with TRBJ1-4; 8 bases line up with TRBD1. V lost 0 bases to trimming and J lost 2 bases; unmatched junction nucleotides: 6. CDR3 length: 17 residues. Germline V lookup: CDR1 SGHRS, CDR2 YFSETQ. The CDR3 coding sequence is TGCGCCAGCAGCTTGGACCCAGGGGGCGCCACTAATGAAAAACTGTTTTTT. Amino acids: CASSLDPGGATNEKLFF.

This CDR3 is CATSAGINQPQHF. For the CDR3, the DNA is TGTGCCACCAGTGCAGGGATCAATCAGCCCCAGCATTTT. This chain links TRBV24-1 with TRBJ1-5, with D possibly being TRBD1 (5 bases). Germline-derived CDR1 and CDR2 are KGHDR and SFDVKD. There are 13 residues in the CDR3. The ends were cut back, 5 bases at V and 3 bases at J, with 7 bases in the middle.

This clone was picked up one time. This rearrangement joins TRBV3-1 (or the pseudogene TRBV3-2) to TRBJ1-1; TRBD1 is a possible D gene (6 bases). Germline-derived CDR1 and CDR2 are LGHDT and YNNKEL (reference sequence). Trimming removed 5 bases at V and 2 bases at J, with 9 bases between. CDR3 length equals 13 residues. The CDR3 protein is CASSRTDNTEAFF. In DNA, the CDR3 is TGTGCCAGCAGCAGGACAGACAACACTGAAGCTTTCTTT.

This chain joins TRBV7-3 and TRBJ2-3, with 10 bases aligning to TRBD1. The V gene end was trimmed by 2 bases and the J gene end by 6 bases; junction bases not matched to a gene: 2. Germline V gene data show CDR1 as SGHTA and CDR2 as FQGTGA. The CDR3 extends over 14 amino acids. The DNA for the CDR3 is TGTGCCAGCAGCTTACGGGACAGGGGTGATACGCAGTATTTT. Translation: CASSLRDRGDTQYF.

The rearrangement joins TRBV19 to TRBJ1-6; TRBD1 matches at 9 bases. V gave up 7 bases and J gave up 10 bases; unmatched junction bases: 11. The CDR3 extends over 15 amino acids. CDR1 LNHDA and CDR2 SQIVND come from the germline V gene (reference sequence). CDR3 loop: CASTPRRQGGSPLHF. The CDR3 bases are TGTGCCAGTACCCCCCGGAGACAGGGGGGATCACCCCTCCACTTT.

The J gene is TRBJ1-4, the V gene TRBV4-1; weak D call: TRBD1 (5 bases). The germline V and J ends were trimmed by 4 bases and 12 bases, with 12 bases remaining between them. In germline, CDR1 is MGHRA, CDR2 YSYEKL. This CDR3 is 12 amino acids long. CDR3 bases: TGCGCCAGCAGCCGCGGGGCCCGCGAACTGTTTTTT. It yields the protein CASSRGARELFF.

There are a few counts of this clone. The chain employs TRBV19 and TRBJ2-1; 8 nucleotides match TRBD2. CDR3 length equals 15 residues. Germline values: CDR1 LNHDA, CDR2 SQIVND (reference sequence). The V and J ends lost 5 bases and 10 bases, in that order; junction bases with no gene match: 13. The DNA of the CDR3 is TGTGCCAGTAGTCAAACCGCCGGGGGCGGGAGGGAGCAGTTCTTC. Its translation: CASSQTAGGGREQFF.

This clone occurred once. The J gene is TRBJ2-5, the V gene TRBV9, with TRBD1 matching 8 bases. The junction had 10 bases not matched to a gene; V was cut back by 4 bases and J by 5 bases. The CDR3 sequence is 15 residues long. CDR1 and CDR2 from the germline V gene are SGDLS and YYNGEE. In DNA form, the CDR3 reads TGTGCCAGCAGCTCGGGGACAGGCCTTCTTGAGACCCAGTACTTC. Translated, it gives CASSSGTGLLETQYF.

The V and J genes are TRBV6-9 and TRBJ1-5; the D is unclear. The CDR3 spans 13 residues. V lost 8 bases, J lost 0 bases, and 8 bases lay in between. The V gene's germline CDR1 is MNHGY and CDR2 SVAAGI. In nucleotides, the CDR3 is TGTGCCAGCGATTGGCTTAGCAATCAGCCCCAGCATTTT. Its protein is CASDWLSNQPQHF.

The chain employs TRBV4-1 and TRBJ1-2, with unresolved D. There are 15 residues in the CDR3. The V and J ends lost 0 bases and 2 bases respectively, with 10 bases between them. Germline loops: CDR1 MGHRA, CDR2 YSYEKL. The CDR3 is CASSQDSTENYGYTF. For the CDR3, the DNA is TGCGCCAGCAGCCAAGATAGTACGGAGAACTATGGCTACACCTTC.

This sequence joins TRBV5-8 and TRBJ2-5; TRBD2 is a possible D gene (5 bases). This CDR3 is 15 amino acids long. Trimming removed 3 bases at V and 3 bases at J, with 15 bases between. Germline lookup yields CDR1 SGHTS and CDR2 YDEGEE. The DNA of the CDR3 is TGTGCCAGCAGCTCCAAACCCTCCGGGGAAGAGACCCAGTACTTC. This encodes CASSSKPSGEETQYF. Full variable domain (outside the CDR3, taken from reference TRBV5-8 and TRBJ2-5): EAGVTQSPTHLIKTRGQQATLRCSPISGHTSVYWYQQALGLGLQFLLWYDEGEERNRGNFPPRFSGRQFPNYSSELNVNALELEDSALYLCASSSKPSGEETQYFGPGTRLLVL.